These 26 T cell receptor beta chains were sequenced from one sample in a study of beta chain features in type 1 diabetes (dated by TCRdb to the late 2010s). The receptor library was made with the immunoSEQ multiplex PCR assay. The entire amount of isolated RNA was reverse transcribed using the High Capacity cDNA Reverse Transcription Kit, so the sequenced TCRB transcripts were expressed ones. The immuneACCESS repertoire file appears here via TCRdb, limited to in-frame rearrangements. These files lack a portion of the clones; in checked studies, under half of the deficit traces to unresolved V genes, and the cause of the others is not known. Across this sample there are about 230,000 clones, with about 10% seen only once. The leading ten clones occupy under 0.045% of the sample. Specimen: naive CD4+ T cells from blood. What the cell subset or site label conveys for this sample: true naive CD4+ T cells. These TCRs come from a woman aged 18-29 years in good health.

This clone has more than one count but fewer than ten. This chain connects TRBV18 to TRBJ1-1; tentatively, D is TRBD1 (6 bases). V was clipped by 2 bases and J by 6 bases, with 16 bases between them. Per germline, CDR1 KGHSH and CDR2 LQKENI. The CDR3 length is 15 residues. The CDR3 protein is CASSPGAGERAEAFF. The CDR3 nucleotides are TGTGCCAGCTCACCAGGGGCAGGGGAAAGGGCTGAAGCTTTCTTT.

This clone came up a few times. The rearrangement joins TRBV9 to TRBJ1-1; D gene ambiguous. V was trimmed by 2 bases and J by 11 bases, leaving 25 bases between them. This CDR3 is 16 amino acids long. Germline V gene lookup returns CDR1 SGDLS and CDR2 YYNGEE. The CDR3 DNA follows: TGTGCCAGCAGCGTTCCGTCACCTCTCAGATCGCCTTGGGCTTTCTTT. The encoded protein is CASSVPSPLRSPWAFF. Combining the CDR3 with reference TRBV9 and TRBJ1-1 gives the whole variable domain DSGVTQTPKHLITATGQRVTLRCSPRSGDLSVYWYQQSLDQGLQFLIQYYNGEERAKGNILERFSAQQFPDLHSELNLSSLELGDSALYFCASSVPSPLRSPWAFFGQGTRLTVV.

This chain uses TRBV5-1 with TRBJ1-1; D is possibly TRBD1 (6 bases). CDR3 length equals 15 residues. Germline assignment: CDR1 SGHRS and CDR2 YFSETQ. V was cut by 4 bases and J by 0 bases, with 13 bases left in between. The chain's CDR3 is CASSGGGAMNTEAFF. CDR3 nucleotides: TGCGCCAGCAGCGGAGGGGGGGCGATGAACACTGAAGCTTTCTTT.

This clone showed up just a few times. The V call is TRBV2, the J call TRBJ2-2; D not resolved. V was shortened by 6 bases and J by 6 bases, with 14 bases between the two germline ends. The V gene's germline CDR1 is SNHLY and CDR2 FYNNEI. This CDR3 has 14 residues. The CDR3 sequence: CASSPGPVAGELFF. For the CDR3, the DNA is TGTGCCAGCAGCCCTGGTCCGGTTGCCGGGGAGCTGTTTTTT.

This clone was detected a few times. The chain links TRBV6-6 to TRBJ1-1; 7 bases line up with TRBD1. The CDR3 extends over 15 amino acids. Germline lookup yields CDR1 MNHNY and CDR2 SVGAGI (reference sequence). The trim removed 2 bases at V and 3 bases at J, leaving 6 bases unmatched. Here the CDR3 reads CASSYPGTADTEAFF. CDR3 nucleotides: TGTGCCAGCAGTTACCCCGGGACAGCGGACACTGAAGCTTTCTTT.

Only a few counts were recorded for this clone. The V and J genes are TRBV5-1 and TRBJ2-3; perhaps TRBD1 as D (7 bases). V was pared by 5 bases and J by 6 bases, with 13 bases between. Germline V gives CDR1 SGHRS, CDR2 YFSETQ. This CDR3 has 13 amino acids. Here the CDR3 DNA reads TGCGCCAGCAGGGGACAGCGGGTGGATACGCAGTATTTT. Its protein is CASRGQRVDTQYF.

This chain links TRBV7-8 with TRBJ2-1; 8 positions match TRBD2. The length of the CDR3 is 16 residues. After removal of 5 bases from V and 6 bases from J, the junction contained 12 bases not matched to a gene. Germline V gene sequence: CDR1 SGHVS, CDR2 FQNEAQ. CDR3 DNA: TGTGCCAGCAGCACGCTGGGACTAGTTGGTTTCAATGAGCAGTTCTTC. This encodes CASSTLGLVGFNEQFF. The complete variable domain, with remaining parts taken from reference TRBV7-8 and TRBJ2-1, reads GAGVSQSPRYKVAKRGQDVALRCDPISGHVSLFWYQQALGQGPEFLTYFQNEAQLDKSGLPSDRFFAERPEGSVSTLKIQRTQQEDSAVYLCASSTLGLVGFNEQFFGPGTRLTVL.

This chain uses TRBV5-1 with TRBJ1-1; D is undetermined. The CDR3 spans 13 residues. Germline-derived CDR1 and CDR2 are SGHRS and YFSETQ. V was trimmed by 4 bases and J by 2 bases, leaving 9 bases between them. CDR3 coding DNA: TGCGCCAGCAGCGATAGAGTTAACACTGAAGCTTTCTTT. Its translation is CASSDRVNTEAFF.

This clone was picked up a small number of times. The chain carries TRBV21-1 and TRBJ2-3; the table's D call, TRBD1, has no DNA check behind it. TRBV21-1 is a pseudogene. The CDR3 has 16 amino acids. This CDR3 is CASSKARKGQIGTQYF. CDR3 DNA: TGTGCCAGCAGCAAAGCGCGCAAGGGGCAAATCGGTACGCAGTATTTT.

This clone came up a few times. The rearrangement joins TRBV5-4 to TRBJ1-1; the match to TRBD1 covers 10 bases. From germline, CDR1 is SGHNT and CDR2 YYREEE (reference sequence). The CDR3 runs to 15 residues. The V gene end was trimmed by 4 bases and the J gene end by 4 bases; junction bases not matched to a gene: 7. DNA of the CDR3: TGTGCCAGCAGCCCGGACAGGGGGTGGATCACTGAAGCTTTCTTT. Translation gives CASSPDRGWITEAFF.

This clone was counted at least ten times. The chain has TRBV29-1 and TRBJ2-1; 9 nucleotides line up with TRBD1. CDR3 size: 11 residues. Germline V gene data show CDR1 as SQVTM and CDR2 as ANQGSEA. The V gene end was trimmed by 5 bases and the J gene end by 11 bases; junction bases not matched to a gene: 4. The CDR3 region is CSVSGQGQQFF. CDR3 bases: TGCAGCGTTTCGGGACAGGGTCAGCAGTTCTTC.

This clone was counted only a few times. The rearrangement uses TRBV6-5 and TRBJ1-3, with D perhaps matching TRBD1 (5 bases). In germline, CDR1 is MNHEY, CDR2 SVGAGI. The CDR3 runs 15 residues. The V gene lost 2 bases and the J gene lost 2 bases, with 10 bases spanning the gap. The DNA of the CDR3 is TGTGCCAGCAGTTACCGGCAGGGCACTGGAAACACCATATATTTT. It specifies CASSYRQGTGNTIYF.

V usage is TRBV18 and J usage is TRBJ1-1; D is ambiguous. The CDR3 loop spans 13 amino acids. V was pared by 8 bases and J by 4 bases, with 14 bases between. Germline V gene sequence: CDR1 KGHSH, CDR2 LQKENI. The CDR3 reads CASRARVGTEAFF. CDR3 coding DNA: TGTGCCAGCCGCGCTCGGGTGGGCACTGAAGCTTTCTTT.

CDR3 protein: CATSREGGATYEQYF. CDR3 DNA: TGTGCCACCAGCAGAGAGGGAGGGGCAACCTACGAGCAGTACTTC. The chain joins TRBV15 to TRBJ2-7; 7 positions agree with TRBD2. After removal of 0 bases from V and 2 bases from J, the junction contained 4 bases not matched to a gene. This CDR3 spans 15 amino acids. Germline lookup yields CDR1 LNHNV and CDR2 YYDKDF (reference sequence).

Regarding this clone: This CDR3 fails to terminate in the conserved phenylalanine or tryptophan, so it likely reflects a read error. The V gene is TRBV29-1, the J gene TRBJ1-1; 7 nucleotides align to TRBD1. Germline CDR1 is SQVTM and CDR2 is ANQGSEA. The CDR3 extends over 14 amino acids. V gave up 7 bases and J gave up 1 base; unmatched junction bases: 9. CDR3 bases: TGCAGCGCCGAGGGGGCTAATGAGAACACTGAAGCTTTCCTT. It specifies CSAEGANENTEAFL.

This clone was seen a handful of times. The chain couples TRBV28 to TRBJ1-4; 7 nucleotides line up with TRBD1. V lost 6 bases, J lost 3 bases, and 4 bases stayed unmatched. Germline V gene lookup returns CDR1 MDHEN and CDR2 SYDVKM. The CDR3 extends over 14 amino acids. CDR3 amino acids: CASSPGQPNEKLFF. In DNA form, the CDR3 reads TGTGCCAGCAGCCCGGGACAGCCTAATGAAAAACTGTTTTTT.

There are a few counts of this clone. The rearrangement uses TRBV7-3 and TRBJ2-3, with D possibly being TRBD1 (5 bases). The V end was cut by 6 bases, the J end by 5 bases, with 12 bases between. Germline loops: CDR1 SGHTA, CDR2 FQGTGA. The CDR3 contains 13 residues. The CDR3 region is CASSPGRVDTQYF. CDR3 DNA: TGTGCCAGCAGTCCAGGCAGGGTAGATACGCAGTATTTT. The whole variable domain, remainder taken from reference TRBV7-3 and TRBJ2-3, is GAGVSQTPSNKVTEKGKYVELRCDPISGHTALYWYRQSLGQGPEFLIYFQGTGAADDSGLPNDRFFAVRPEGSVSTLKIQRTERGDSAVYLCASSPGRVDTQYFGPGTRLTVL.

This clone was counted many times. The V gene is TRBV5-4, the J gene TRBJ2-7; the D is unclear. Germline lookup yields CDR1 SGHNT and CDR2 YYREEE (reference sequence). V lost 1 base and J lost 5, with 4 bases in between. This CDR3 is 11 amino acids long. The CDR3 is CASSLRHEQYF. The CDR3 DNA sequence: TGTGCCAGCAGCTTGCGTCACGAGCAGTACTTC.

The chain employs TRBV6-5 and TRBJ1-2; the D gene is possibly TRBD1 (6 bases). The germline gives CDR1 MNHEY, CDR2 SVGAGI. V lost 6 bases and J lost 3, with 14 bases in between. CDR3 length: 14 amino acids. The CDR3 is CASRVGRGDYGYTF. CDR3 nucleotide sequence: TGTGCCAGCAGAGTCGGCAGGGGCGACTATGGCTACACCTTC.

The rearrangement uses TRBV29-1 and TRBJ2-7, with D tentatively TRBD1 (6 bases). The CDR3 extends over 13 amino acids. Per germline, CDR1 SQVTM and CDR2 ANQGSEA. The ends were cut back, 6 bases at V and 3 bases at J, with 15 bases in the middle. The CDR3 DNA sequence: TGCAGCGTACTAAGGCAGGGGCTCTACGAGCAGTACTTC. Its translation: CSVLRQGLYEQYF.

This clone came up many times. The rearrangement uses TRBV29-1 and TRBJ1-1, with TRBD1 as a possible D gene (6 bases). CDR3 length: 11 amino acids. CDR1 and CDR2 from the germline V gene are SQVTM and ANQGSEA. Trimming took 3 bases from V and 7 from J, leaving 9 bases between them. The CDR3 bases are TGCAGCGTTGACAGGGGCCATGAAGCTTTCTTT. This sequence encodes CSVDRGHEAFF.

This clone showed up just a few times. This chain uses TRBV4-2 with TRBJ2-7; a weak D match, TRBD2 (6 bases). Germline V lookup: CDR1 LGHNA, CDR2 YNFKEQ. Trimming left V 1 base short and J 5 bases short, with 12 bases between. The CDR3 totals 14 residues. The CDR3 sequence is CASSQGRDGNEQYF. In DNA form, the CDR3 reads TGTGCCAGCAGCCAAGGGAGGGACGGAAACGAGCAGTACTTC.

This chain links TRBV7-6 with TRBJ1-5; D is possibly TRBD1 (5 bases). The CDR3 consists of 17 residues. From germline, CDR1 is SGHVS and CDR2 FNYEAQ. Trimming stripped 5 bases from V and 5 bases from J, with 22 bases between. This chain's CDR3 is CASSPRRTLGRDQPQHF. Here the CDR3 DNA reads TGTGCCAGCAGCCCCCGACGGACACTGGGGAGGGATCAGCCCCAGCATTTT.

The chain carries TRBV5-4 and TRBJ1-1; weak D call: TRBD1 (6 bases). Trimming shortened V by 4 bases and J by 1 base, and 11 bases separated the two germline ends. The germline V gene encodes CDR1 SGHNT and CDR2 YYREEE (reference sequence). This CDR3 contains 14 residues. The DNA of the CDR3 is TGTGCCAGCAGCGAACCGACAGGGAACACTGAAGCTTTCTTT. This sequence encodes CASSEPTGNTEAFF.

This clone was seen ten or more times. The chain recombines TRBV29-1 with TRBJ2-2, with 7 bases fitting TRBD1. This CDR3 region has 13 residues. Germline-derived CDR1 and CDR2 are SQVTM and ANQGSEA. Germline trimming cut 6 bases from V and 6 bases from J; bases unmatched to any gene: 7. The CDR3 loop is CSVRRDSAGELFF. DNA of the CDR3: TGCAGCGTCCGCCGGGACAGTGCCGGGGAGCTGTTTTTT.

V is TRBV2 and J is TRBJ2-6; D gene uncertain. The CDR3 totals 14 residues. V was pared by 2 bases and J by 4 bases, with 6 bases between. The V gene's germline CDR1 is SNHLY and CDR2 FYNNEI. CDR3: CASSEHAGANVLTF. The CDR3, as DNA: TGTGCCAGCAGTGAACATGCGGGGGCCAACGTCCTGACTTTC.